The source of this TCR beta chain is a study of relationships among human T cell subsets. General study points: Th1, Th2 and regulatory T cells shared many CDR3 sequences. Over 60% of CD8+ cytotoxic sequences were in clones over 100 reads; regulatory and Th2 had few.

With respect to this clonotype: The antigen is unknown.

Pooled CD4+ and CD8+ T cells were bead-selected with anti-CD45RA to get naive and transitional cells. T cell subsets were isolated with antibody-coated magnetic beads. From mRNA, alpha and beta CDR3 regions were amplified using semiquantitative ARM-PCR. In ARM-PCR, communal superprimers followed tagged nested gene-specific primers for exponential amplification. One entry per CDR3 protein results from TCRdb running MiXCR on the multiplex PCR reads. The table records about 7,300 distinct CDR3 sequences, about 70% of them present only once. This clonotype was sampled from a man aged 40-49 years in good health. Sequencing was performed on naive and transitional (CD45RA+) T cells sorted from blood.

The CDR3 nucleotides are TGCAGTGCTATAGGACAGGGTAATGAAAAACTGTTTTTT. Protein: CSAIGQGNEKLFF. The chain joins TRBV20-1 to TRBJ1-4; the match to TRBD1 covers 8 bases. This CDR3 region has 13 residues. CDR1 and CDR2 (germline): DFQATT, SNEGSKA (reference sequence). V was clipped by 4 bases and J by 4 bases; unmatched bases: 2.